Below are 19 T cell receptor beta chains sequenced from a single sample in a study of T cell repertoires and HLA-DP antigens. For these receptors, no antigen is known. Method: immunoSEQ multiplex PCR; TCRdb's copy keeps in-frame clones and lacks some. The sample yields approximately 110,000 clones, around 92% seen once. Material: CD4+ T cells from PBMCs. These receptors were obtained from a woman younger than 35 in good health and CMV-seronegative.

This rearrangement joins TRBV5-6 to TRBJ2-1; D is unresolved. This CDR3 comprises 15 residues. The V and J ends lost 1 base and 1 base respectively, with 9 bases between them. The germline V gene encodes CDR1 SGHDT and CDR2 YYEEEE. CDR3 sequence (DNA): TGTGCCAGCAGCTTGCGGTCTTATTCCTACAATGAGCAGTTCTTC. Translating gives CASSLRSYSYNEQFF.

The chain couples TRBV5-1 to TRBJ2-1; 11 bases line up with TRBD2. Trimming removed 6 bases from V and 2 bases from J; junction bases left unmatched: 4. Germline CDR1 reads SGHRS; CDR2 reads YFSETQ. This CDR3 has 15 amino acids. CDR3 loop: CASTILAGAYNEQFF. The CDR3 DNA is TGCGCCAGCACGATACTAGCGGGAGCCTACAATGAGCAGTTCTTC.

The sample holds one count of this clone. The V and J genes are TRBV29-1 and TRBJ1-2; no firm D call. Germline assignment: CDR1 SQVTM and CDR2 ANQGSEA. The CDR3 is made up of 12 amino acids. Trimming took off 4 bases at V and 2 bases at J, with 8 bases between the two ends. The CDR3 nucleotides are TGCAGCGTTGTGGGTTGGAACTATGGCTACACCTTC. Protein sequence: CSVVGWNYGYTF.

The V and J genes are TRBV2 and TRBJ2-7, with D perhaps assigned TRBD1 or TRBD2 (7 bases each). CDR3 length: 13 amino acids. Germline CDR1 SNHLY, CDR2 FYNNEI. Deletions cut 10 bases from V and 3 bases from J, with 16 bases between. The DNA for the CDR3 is TGTGCCACCACCGGCAGGGGGGGCTACGAGCAGTACTTC. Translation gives CATTGRGGYEQYF.

The CDR3 DNA reads as TGTGCCACCCATCGACTAGACAGAGGAAACACCATATATTTT. This translates into CATHRLDRGNTIYF. This rearrangement joins TRBV19 to TRBJ1-3, with a possible D match to TRBD1 (5 bases). This CDR3 spans 14 amino acids. V was shortened by 10 bases and J by 4 bases, with 17 bases between the two germline ends. CDR1 is LNHDA, CDR2 SQIVND, per germline (reference sequence).

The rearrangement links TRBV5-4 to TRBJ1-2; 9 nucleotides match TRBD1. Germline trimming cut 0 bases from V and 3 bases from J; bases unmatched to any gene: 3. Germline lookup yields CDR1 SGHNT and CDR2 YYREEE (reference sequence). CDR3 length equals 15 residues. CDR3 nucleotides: TGTGCCAGCAGCTTGGTACAGGGGGCTGACTATGGCTACACCTTC. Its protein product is CASSLVQGADYGYTF.

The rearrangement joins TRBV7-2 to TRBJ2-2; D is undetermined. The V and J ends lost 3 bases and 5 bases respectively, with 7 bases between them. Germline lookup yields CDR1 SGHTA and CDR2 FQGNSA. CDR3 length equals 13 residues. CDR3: CASSFSITGELFF. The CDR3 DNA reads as TGTGCCAGCAGCTTTAGTATTACCGGGGAGCTGTTTTTT. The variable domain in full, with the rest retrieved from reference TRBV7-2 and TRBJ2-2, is GAGVSQSPSNKVTEKGKDVELRCDPISGHTALYWYRQSLGQGLEFLIYFQGNSAPDKSGLPSDRFSAERTGGSVSTLTIQRTQQEDSAVYLCASSFSITGELFFGEGSRLTVL.

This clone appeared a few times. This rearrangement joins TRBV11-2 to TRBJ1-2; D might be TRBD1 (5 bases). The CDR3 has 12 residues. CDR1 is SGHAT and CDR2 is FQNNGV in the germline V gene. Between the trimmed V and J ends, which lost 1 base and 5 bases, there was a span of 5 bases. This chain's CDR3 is CASSLAGYGYTF. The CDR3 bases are TGTGCCAGCAGCTTAGCAGGGTATGGCTACACCTTC. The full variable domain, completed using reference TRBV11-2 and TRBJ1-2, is EAGVAQSPRYKIIEKRQSVAFWCNPISGHATLYWYQQILGQGPKLLIQFQNNGVVDDSQLPKDRFSAERLKGVDSTLKIQPAKLEDSAVYLCASSLAGYGYTFGSGTRLTVV.

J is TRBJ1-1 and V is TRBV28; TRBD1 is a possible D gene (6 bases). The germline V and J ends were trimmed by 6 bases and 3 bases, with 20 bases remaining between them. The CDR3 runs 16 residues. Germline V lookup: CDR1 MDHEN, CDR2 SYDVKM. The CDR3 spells CASSYLMGGQDTEAFF. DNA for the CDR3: TGTGCCAGCAGCTATCTAATGGGGGGGCAGGACACTGAAGCTTTCTTT.

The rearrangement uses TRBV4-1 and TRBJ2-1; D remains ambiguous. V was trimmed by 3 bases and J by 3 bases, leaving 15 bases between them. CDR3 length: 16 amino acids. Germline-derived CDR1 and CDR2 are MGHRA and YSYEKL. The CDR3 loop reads CASSHKGKTVYNEQFF. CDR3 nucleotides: TGCGCCAGCAGCCACAAGGGCAAGACGGTCTACAATGAGCAGTTCTTC.

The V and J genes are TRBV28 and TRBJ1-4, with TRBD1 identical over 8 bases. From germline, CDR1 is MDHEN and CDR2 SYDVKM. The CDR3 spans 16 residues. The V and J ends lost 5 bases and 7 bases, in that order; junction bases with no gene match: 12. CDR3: CASSQGGAGGGEKLFF. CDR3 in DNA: TGTGCCAGCAGTCAAGGGGGGGCAGGGGGCGGTGAAAAACTGTTTTTT.

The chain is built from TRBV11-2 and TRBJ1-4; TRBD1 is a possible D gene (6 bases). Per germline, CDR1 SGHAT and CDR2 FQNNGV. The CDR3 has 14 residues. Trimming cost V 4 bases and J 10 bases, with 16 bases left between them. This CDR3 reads CASSSNRAPGKLFF. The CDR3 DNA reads TGTGCCAGCAGCTCTAACAGGGCCCCAGGAAAACTGTTTTTT.

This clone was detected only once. The CDR3 here is CASSRGLGTDTQYF. Here the CDR3 DNA reads TGCGCCAGCAGCCGGGGGCTAGGAACAGATACGCAGTATTTT. J is TRBJ2-3 and V is TRBV4-1, with D perhaps matching TRBD1 (6 bases). Germline CDR1 is MGHRA and CDR2 is YSYEKL. This CDR3 has 14 residues. Trimming pared 4 bases from V and 3 bases from J, leaving 11 bases between.

The CDR3 DNA is TGTGCCAGCAGTTACTCGGGTCTCACAGATACGCAGTATTTT. This sequence encodes CASSYSGLTDTQYF. This chain joins TRBV6-5 and TRBJ2-3; no clear D. The CDR3 length is 14 residues. CDR1 and CDR2 from the germline V gene are MNHEY and SVGAGI. The V and J ends lost 0 bases and 2 bases respectively, with 6 bases between them.

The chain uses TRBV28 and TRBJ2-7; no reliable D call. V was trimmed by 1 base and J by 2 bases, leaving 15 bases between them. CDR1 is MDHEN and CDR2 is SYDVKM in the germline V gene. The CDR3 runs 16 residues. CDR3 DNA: TGTGCCAGCAGTTTATCCTCCGTGGACGGCACCTACGAGCAGTACTTC. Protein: CASSLSSVDGTYEQYF.

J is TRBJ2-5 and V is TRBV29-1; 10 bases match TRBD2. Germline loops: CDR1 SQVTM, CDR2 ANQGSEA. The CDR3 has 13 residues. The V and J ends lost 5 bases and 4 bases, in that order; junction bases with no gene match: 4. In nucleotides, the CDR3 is TGCAGCGTTAGCGGGAGGGCTGCAGAGACCCAGTACTTC. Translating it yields CSVSGRAAETQYF.

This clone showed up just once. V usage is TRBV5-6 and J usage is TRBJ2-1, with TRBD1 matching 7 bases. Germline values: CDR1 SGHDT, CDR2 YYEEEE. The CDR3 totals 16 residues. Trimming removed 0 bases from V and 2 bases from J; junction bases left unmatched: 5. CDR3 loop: CASSLDRGEAYNEQFF. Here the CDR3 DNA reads TGTGCCAGCAGCTTGGACAGGGGCGAGGCCTACAATGAGCAGTTCTTC.

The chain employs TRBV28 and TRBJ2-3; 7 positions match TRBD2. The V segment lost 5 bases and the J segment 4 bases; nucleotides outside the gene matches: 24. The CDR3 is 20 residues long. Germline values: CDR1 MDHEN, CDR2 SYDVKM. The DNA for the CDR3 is TGTGCCAGCAGTACTCGGACTAGTAAAGTCCCCCGTCTACGCGCAGATACGCAGTATTTT. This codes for CASSTRTSKVPRLRADTQYF.

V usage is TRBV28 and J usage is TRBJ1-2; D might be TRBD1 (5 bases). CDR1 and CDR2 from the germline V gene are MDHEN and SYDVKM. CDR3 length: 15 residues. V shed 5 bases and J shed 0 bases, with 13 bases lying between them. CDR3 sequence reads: CASSGGGNSNYGYTF. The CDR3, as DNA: TGTGCCAGCAGTGGGGGGGGGAACTCTAACTATGGCTACACCTTC.